This T cell receptor beta chain is from a study of shared clonotypes between healthy human individuals. At the level of the study: Each donor's CD8 memory used one plate, CD8 naive two, each CD4 subset three.

The CDR3 sequence is 16 residues long. Germline trimming cut 6 bases from V and 1 base from J; bases unmatched to any gene: 8. Germline V gives CDR1 SNHLY, CDR2 FYNNEI. A word on this clone: The antigen is unknown.

Study-level points and caveats: Naive subsets, compared against memory subsets, generally had larger estimated richness values.

The input for sorted-subset replicate PCRs was around 0.2 ug DNA, about 30,000 T cell genomes. Source study methods: ImmunoSEQ yielded junction-only sequences lacking quality scores, so filtering differed. Here immunoSEQ multiplex PCR was the method, and the copy in TCRdb shows in-frame clones only, minus some. V and J calls and clone size are those listed in that table; D and trimming were worked out from the DNA. This sample has some 500,000 clones; roughly 95% occur once, and the top ten carry nearly 0.065%. The chain links TRBV2 to TRBJ1-1; TRBD1 aligns across 10 bases. This sequence was found in a woman in her thirties in good health. The sample taken for sequencing was naive CD4+ T cells sorted from blood. Subset noted: CD45RA+ positively selected. In DNA form, the CDR3 reads TGTGCCAGCAGCCGGGACAGGGGCCAAGGGAACACTGAAGCTTTCTTT. It is translated as CASSRDRGQGNTEAFF.